The rows below give T cell receptor beta chains drawn from one sample of a study of CD8+ T cells in alopecia areata. This table comes from immunoSEQ multiplex PCR, and its TCRdb copy is limited to in-frame clones, with some not included. Counted here are 110,000 to 150,000 clones, approximately 60% occurring once; the ten biggest clones make up about 38%. The sample consisted of CD8+ T cells sorted from blood. The receptor source for this set is a human donor in good health. The CDR3 runs from the conserved cysteine through the conserved F or W. The D gene is left open where the match is weak. Clone size is shown for a subset of rows, as once, few, many or a class of expanded clone.

clone_size: NA
j_call: TRBJ2-7
d_call: NA
v_call: TRBV4-1
cdr3_nt: TGCGCCAGCAGCCAAGTCCCCCGGGACAACTACGAGCAGTACTTC
cdr3_aa: CASSQVPRDNYEQYF

clone_size: few
j_call: TRBJ2-7
d_call: NA
v_call: TRBV29-1
cdr3_nt: TGCAGCGTTGGCGGTTCCACCTACGAGCAGTACTTC
cdr3_aa: CSVGGSTYEQYF

clone_size: NA
j_call: TRBJ1-3
d_call: NA
v_call: TRBV6-5
cdr3_nt: TGTGCCAGCAGTTACGGGGGAGCCGGAAACACCATATATTTT
cdr3_aa: CASSYGGAGNTIYF

clone_size: NA
j_call: TRBJ2-2
d_call: TRBD2
v_call: TRBV9
cdr3_nt: TGTGCCAGCAGCGTAGAAGCGGGAGTTGGGGACACCGGGGAGCTGTTTTTT
cdr3_aa: CASSVEAGVGDTGELFF

clone_size: NA
j_call: TRBJ1-1
d_call: NA
v_call: TRBV27
cdr3_nt: TGTGCCAGCAGTTTAGGATCCATGAACACTGAAGCTTTCTTT
cdr3_aa: CASSLGSMNTEAFF

clone_size: NA
j_call: TRBJ1-2
d_call: NA
v_call: TRBV6-1
cdr3_nt: TGTGCCAGCAGTGCGCCCCGGGCGGGAAACTATGGCTACACCTTC
cdr3_aa: CASSAPRAGNYGYTF

clone_size: once
j_call: TRBJ2-7
d_call: NA
v_call: TRBV2
cdr3_nt: TGTGCCAGCAGCGGGTCCTCAAGCTACGAGCAGTACTTC
cdr3_aa: CASSGSSSYEQYF

clone_size: NA
j_call: TRBJ1-1
d_call: NA
v_call: TRBV6-5
cdr3_nt: TGTGCCAGCAGGGTGCCGGGACACTCCACTGAAGCTTTCTTT
cdr3_aa: CASRVPGHSTEAFF

clone_size: NA
j_call: TRBJ1-2
d_call: TRBD1
v_call: TRBV9
cdr3_nt: TGTGCCAGCAGCGTAGAAACAGGGGCGGGCTATGGCTACACCTTC
cdr3_aa: CASSVETGAGYGYTF

clone_size: NA
j_call: TRBJ2-7
d_call: TRBD1
v_call: TRBV5-6
cdr3_nt: TGTGCCAGCAGCTTTGGGACAGGGCTTTATGACGAGCAGTACTTC
cdr3_aa: CASSFGTGLYDEQYF

clone_size: NA
j_call: TRBJ2-3
d_call: NA
v_call: TRBV7-8
cdr3_nt: TGTGCCAGCAGCTCCGCCCTTAGCGCCTTTAGCACAGATACGCAGTATTTT
cdr3_aa: CASSSALSAFSTDTQYF